Each of the 12 T cell receptor beta chains below was sequenced from the same sample in a study of blood T cells in healthy people across ages. The second PCR ran 7 to 11 cycles with a sample-barcoded 5' primer and J-beta primers. TCRdb re-derived calls from the 5' RACE reads in MiXCR, one entry per CDR3 protein. Found here are 1.5 million to 2 million distinct CDR3 sequences, 30% to 40% of them singletons; the top ten hold under 25%. Input material: blood. All receptors come from a human donor in good health.

The chain links TRBV6-5 to TRBJ2-7; 9 positions match TRBD1. CDR3 length: 14 amino acids. Germline CDR1 and CDR2: MNHEY and SVGAGI. The V gene end was trimmed by 5 bases and the J gene end by 6 bases; junction bases not matched to a gene: 8. CDR3 nucleotides: TGTGCCAGCAGTATGGGACAGGGACGTTCCGAGCAGTACTTC. It encodes CASSMGQGRSEQYF.

In its sample, this clonotype was seen a few times. The junction does not match germline at one end; this may be a read error. V is TRBV5-1 and J is TRBJ2-5; no reliable D call. The CDR3 spans 14 residues. CDR1 and CDR2 (germline): SGHRS, YFSETQ. CDR3 region: CASSLGLRQETQYF. The CDR3 DNA follows: TGTGCCAGCAGCTTAGGTCTCAGACAAGAGACCCAGTACTTC.

On this clonotype: A much larger clone sits a single nucleotide away, making a read error possible. V and J are TRBV4-3 and TRBJ2-1, with D possibly TRBD1 on 6 matching bases. Germline assignment: CDR1 LGHNA and CDR2 YSLEER. The CDR3 covers 15 residues. The DNA of the CDR3 is TGCGCCGGCAGCCAAGAGAGACAGGCTTACAATGAGCAGTTCTTC. This encodes CAGSQERQAYNEQFF.

This clonotype came up a few times. The V call is TRBV28, the J call TRBJ2-5; 7 bases are shared with TRBD1. This CDR3 has 16 amino acids. V lost 5 bases, J lost 4 bases, and 13 bases stayed unmatched. Germline V CDR1 and CDR2: MDHEN, SYDVKM. CDR3 bases: TGTGCCAGCAGTACGAACAGGGGCTCGGTGCCAGAGACCCAGTACTTC. It yields the protein CASSTNRGSVPETQYF.

The chain has TRBV7-2 and TRBJ2-2, with D tentatively TRBD1 or TRBD2 (6 bases each). The CDR3 totals 16 residues. V dropped 5 bases and J dropped 3 bases, with 16 bases sitting between them. CDR1 and CDR2 (germline): SGHTA, FQGNSA. The CDR3 DNA reads as TGTGCCAGCAGCCTGGAGGGGGTATCGTACACCGGGGAGCTGTTTTTT. Its protein product is CASSLEGVSYTGELFF.

The CDR3 nucleotides read TGTGCCACCAGCAGAGCGTCCCCCATGGGGAGCGAGCAGTACTTC. As protein: CATSRASPMGSEQYF. The genes are TRBV15 and TRBJ2-7; weak D call: TRBD2 (5 bases). Germline V gives CDR1 LNHNV, CDR2 YYDKDF (reference sequence). The CDR3 loop spans 15 amino acids. With 1 base removed from V and 6 bases from J, the gap between germline ends came to 16 bases. The variable domain in full, with the rest retrieved from reference TRBV15 and TRBJ2-7, is DAMVIQNPRYQVTQFGKPVTLSCSQTLNHNVMYWYQQKSSQAPKLLFHYYDKDFNNEADTPDNFQSRRPNTSFCFLDIRSPGLGDTAMYLCATSRASPMGSEQYFGPGTRLTVT.

This clonotype was seen only a few times. This rearrangement joins TRBV20-1 to TRBJ2-1; tentative D call: TRBD2 (7 bases). The V end was cut by 3 bases, the J end by 2 bases, with 14 bases between. Germline V CDR1 and CDR2: DFQATT, SNEGSKA (reference sequence). The CDR3 consists of 15 residues. The CDR3 reads CSASKGGAPYNEQFF. The CDR3 DNA follows: TGCAGTGCTAGTAAGGGGGGGGCCCCCTACAATGAGCAGTTCTTC.

The CDR3 here is CASSRDRNNEQYF. The CDR3 DNA is TGCGCCAGCAGCCGGGACAGGAACAATGAGCAGTACTTC. This chain links TRBV5-1 with TRBJ2-5, with 8 nucleotides matching TRBD1. This CDR3 contains 13 residues. Germline trimming cut 4 bases from V and 11 bases from J; bases unmatched to any gene: 10. Looked up from germline, CDR1 is SGHRS and CDR2 is YFSETQ.

This chain connects TRBV20-1 to TRBJ2-5; 7 bases map to TRBD1. The length of the CDR3 is 14 residues. Germline loops: CDR1 DFQATT, CDR2 SNEGSKA (reference sequence). V trimming: 6 bases; J trimming: 11 bases; junction bases outside the gene matches: 18. The DNA of the CDR3 is TGCAGTGCGTTCCGGGACAGTAGAACCAATGGGCAGTACTTC. Translated: CSAFRDSRTNGQYF.

This clonotype was picked up a small number of times. The gene calls are TRBV9 and TRBJ1-1; D is unresolved. Trimming took 4 bases from V and 3 from J, leaving 10 bases between them. Germline CDR1 reads SGDLS; CDR2 reads YYNGEE. This CDR3 spans 13 amino acids. The CDR3 region has the DNA TGTGCCAGCAGCCCCCACCTGGACACTGAAGCTTTCTTT. Translation gives CASSPHLDTEAFF.

The rearrangement links TRBV7-3 to TRBJ2-1; 9 bases are shared with TRBD2. V lost 5 bases, J lost 7 bases, and 15 bases stayed unmatched. CDR1 is SGHTA, CDR2 FQGTGA, per germline. The CDR3 is 17 amino acids. The CDR3: CASSPQPLSGGQNEQFF. DNA of the CDR3: TGTGCCAGCAGCCCCCAACCCCTTAGCGGGGGACAAAATGAGCAGTTCTTC.

This clonotype was seen ten or more times. This chain links TRBV7-2 with TRBJ2-1; D is possibly TRBD2 (6 bases). The CDR3 has 15 residues. Trimming stripped 7 bases from V and 1 base from J, with 14 bases between. Per germline, CDR1 SGHTA and CDR2 FQGNSA. CDR3 sequence: CASTRGDGSYNEQFF. Here the CDR3 DNA reads TGTGCCAGCACCCGCGGGGATGGGTCCTACAATGAGCAGTTCTTC.